Below, 30 T cell receptor beta chains from the same sample are listed, as sequenced in a study of CD8+CD57+ T cells in acquired aplastic anemia. The patients chosen for sequencing had shown expansion of CD8+CD57+ cells (detected by flow cytometry). Profiling of TCR beta VDJ combinations and CDR3 sequences used genomic DNA as template. TCRdb recomputed calls from the reads with MiXCR, one row per CDR3 protein. The data contain 180,000 or so distinct CDR3 sequences, approximately 48% of them singletons. Input material: sorted CD4+, CD8+, or CD8+CD57+ T cells (not recorded which) from PBMCs. Receptors originate from a human donor with aplastic anemia.

This clonotype was detected many times. The V call is TRBV7-2, the J call TRBJ2-3; 7 nucleotides line up with TRBD2. With V trimmed by 6 bases and J by 4 bases, 4 bases remained unmatched. Germline assignment: CDR1 SGHTA and CDR2 FQGNSA. The CDR3 extends over 13 amino acids. The CDR3 spells CASRASGADTQYF. The CDR3 region has the DNA TGTGCCAGCAGGGCTAGCGGAGCAGATACGCAGTATTTT.

This clonotype was observed a few times. The chain couples TRBV27 to TRBJ1-1; D is perhaps TRBD1 (6 bases). The CDR3 has 14 residues. Germline CDR1 is MNHEY and CDR2 is SMNVEV (reference sequence). Trimming removed 5 bases at V and 3 bases at J, with 13 bases between. DNA for the CDR3: TGTGCCAGCAGTCCGGGACACGTCTACACTGAAGCTTTCTTT. Amino acid sequence: CASSPGHVYTEAFF.

The rearrangement links TRBV6-5 to TRBJ2-2, with D possibly being TRBD1 or TRBD2 (5 bases each). V lost 4 bases and J 7 bases, leaving 13 bases between the germline ends. Per the germline V gene, CDR1 is MNHEY and CDR2 is SVGAGI. The CDR3 consists of 14 residues. This CDR3 reads CASSFFRAGGELFF. Here the CDR3 DNA reads TGTGCCAGCAGTTTTTTCAGGGCGGGCGGGGAGCTGTTTTTT.

J is TRBJ2-3 and V is TRBV20-1; TRBD1 agrees at 11 bases. The germline V gene encodes CDR1 DFQATT and CDR2 SNEGSKA (reference sequence). V gave up 7 bases and J gave up 4 bases; unmatched junction bases: 4. This CDR3 is 13 amino acids long. CDR3 sequence reads: CSVGQGASDTQYF. The CDR3 bases are TGCAGTGTCGGACAGGGGGCTTCAGATACGCAGTATTTT.

This clonotype was detected ten times or more. The chain recombines TRBV20-1 with TRBJ1-4; TRBD1 aligns across 8 bases. The CDR3 sequence is 14 residues long. Unmatched junction bases numbered 13, after V lost 5 bases and J lost 11 bases. Germline V CDR1 and CDR2: DFQATT, SNEGSKA (reference sequence). DNA for the CDR3: TGCAGTGCTCTATGGACAGGGTCCACTGACAAACTGTTTTTT. Protein: CSALWTGSTDKLFF.

This clonotype was picked up many times. The chain carries TRBV20-1 and TRBJ2-2, with D perhaps TRBD2 (6 bases). This CDR3 is built from 16 residues. Germline CDR1 DFQATT, CDR2 SNEGSKA (reference sequence). V lost 5 bases and J 3 bases, leaving 19 bases between the germline ends. Written as DNA, the CDR3 is TGCAGTGCTCCACGGGCGGGGATACGGGACACCGGGGAGCTGTTTTTT. Encoded protein: CSAPRAGIRDTGELFF.

This clonotype was recorded a few times. The chain joins TRBV10-2 to TRBJ2-7; 14 positions match TRBD2. The length of the CDR3 is 16 residues. Germline V lookup: CDR1 WSHSY, CDR2 SAAADI. J was trimmed by 2 bases and V by 3 bases; bases with no gene match: 3. The CDR3 DNA reads as TGCGCCAGCAGTGATAGGACTAGCGGGAGGACCTACGAGCAGTACTTC. Residues: CASSDRTSGRTYEQYF.

The sample holds many counts of this clonotype. J is TRBJ1-5 and V is TRBV12-3 or TRBV12-4; 7 bases line up with TRBD1. The CDR3 totals 15 residues. V lost 0 bases and J lost 2; bases outside the gene matches: 1. The CDR3 loop is CASSLADRGNQPQHF. CDR3 nucleotides: TGTGCCAGCAGTTTAGCTGACAGGGGCAATCAGCCCCAGCATTTT.

In DNA, the CDR3 is TGCGCCAGCATGCCCCGACAGGGAGCCTACGAGCAGTACTTC. Translating it yields CASMPRQGAYEQYF. The rearrangement links TRBV5-1 to TRBJ2-7; 7 bases line up with TRBD1. After removal of 6 bases from V and 2 bases from J, the junction contained 8 bases not matched to a gene. The germline gives CDR1 SGHRS, CDR2 YFSETQ. The CDR3 loop spans 14 amino acids.

The J gene is TRBJ2-5, the V gene TRBV5-4; maybe TRBD2 (6 bases). Germline V gene lookup returns CDR1 SGHNT and CDR2 YYREEE (reference sequence). Trimming shortened V by 4 bases and J by 4 bases, and 14 bases separated the two germline ends. The CDR3 loop spans 14 amino acids. This chain's CDR3 is CASSPVEGRETQYF. CDR3 nucleotides: TGTGCCAGCAGCCCCGTGGAGGGGCGAGAGACCCAGTACTTC.

Many counts were recorded for this clonotype. The V call is TRBV11-2, the J call TRBJ1-1; no definite D call. V lost 0 bases and J 0 bases, leaving 8 bases between the germline ends. Germline V gives CDR1 SGHAT, CDR2 FQNNGV. This CDR3 spans 15 amino acids. DNA for the CDR3: TGTGCCAGCAGCTTAGAAAGTGATATGAACACTGAAGCTTTCTTT. Translated, it gives CASSLESDMNTEAFF.

V usage is TRBV2 and J usage is TRBJ1-1; D is undetermined. CDR1 is SNHLY and CDR2 is FYNNEI in the germline V gene. CDR3 length: 16 residues. V was trimmed by 3 bases and J by 7 bases, leaving 21 bases between them. The CDR3 DNA sequence: TGTGCCAGCAGTGATCTGTATCGGGGAGGAACCAATGAAGCTTTCTTT. Its translation is CASSDLYRGGTNEAFF.

The gene calls are TRBV2 and TRBJ1-5; TRBD1 is a possible D gene (6 bases). Germline V gene data show CDR1 as SNHLY and CDR2 as FYNNEI. V was cut by 6 bases and J by 4 bases, with 13 bases left in between. This CDR3 comprises 14 residues. The CDR3 bases are TGTGCCAGCAGACAGGGAGAACAAAATCAGCCCCAGCATTTT. Encoded protein: CASRQGEQNQPQHF.

Details on this clonotype: At one of its ends the junction is not consistent with the germline gene, which may arise from a read error. The chain is built from TRBV5-1 and TRBJ2-7; 11 bases are shared with TRBD2. The germline CDR1 and CDR2 sequences are SGHRS and YFSETQ. The CDR3 extends over 17 amino acids. CDR3 residues: CASSLVTSGANSHEQYF. The CDR3 nucleotides read TGCGCCAGCAGCTTGGTGACTAGCGGGGCAAACTCCCACGAGCAGTACTTC.

This clonotype appeared many times. The rearrangement joins TRBV12-3 or TRBV12-4 to TRBJ1-4, with D tentatively TRBD1 (5 bases). The V end lost 6 bases, the J end lost 5 bases, and 13 bases lay between the germline ends. This CDR3 has 14 residues. CDR3 coding DNA: TGTGCCAGCAGCCAAAGGCGGGGGAATGAAAAACTGTTTTTT. Amino acids: CASSQRRGNEKLFF.

The chain is built from TRBV24-1 and TRBJ2-7, with D possibly being TRBD1 or TRBD2 (5 bases each). The CDR3 covers 14 residues. Germline V gene lookup returns CDR1 KGHDR and CDR2 SFDVKD. Trimming pared 8 bases from V and 4 bases from J, leaving 17 bases between. The CDR3 sequence is CATTLTGTAYEQYF. CDR3 coding DNA: TGTGCCACCACCCTAACCGGGACGGCTTACGAGCAGTACTTC.

This clonotype was observed a few times. This chain joins TRBV12-3 or TRBV12-4 and TRBJ1-6; D uncertain. This CDR3 contains 12 residues. The V and J ends lost 5 bases and 10 bases respectively, with 9 bases between them. The CDR3 nucleotides are TGTGCCAGCAGTACGACCGACTCACCCCTCCACTTT. Its translation is CASSTTDSPLHF.

This clonotype was counted many times. V and J are TRBV29-1 and TRBJ1-5; 9 bases are shared with TRBD1. Germline V gene lookup returns CDR1 SQVTM and CDR2 ANQGSEA. This CDR3 has 14 residues. V lost 4 bases to trimming and J lost 2 bases; unmatched junction nucleotides: 3. Here the CDR3 DNA reads TGCAGCGTTGCGGGACAGGGAGGCAATCAGCCCCAGCATTTT. Residues: CSVAGQGGNQPQHF.

V is TRBV7-2 and J is TRBJ1-6, with 7 bases identical to TRBD1. The CDR3 loop spans 15 amino acids. Germline CDR1 reads SGHTA; CDR2 reads FQGNSA. V lost 5 bases to trimming and J lost 7 bases; unmatched junction nucleotides: 8. CDR3 loop: CASSKDRVENSPLHF. The DNA for the CDR3 is TGTGCCAGCAGCAAAGACAGGGTAGAGAATTCACCCCTCCACTTT. Full variable domain (rest looked up from reference TRBV7-2 and TRBJ1-6): GAGVSQSPSNKVTEKGKDVELRCDPISGHTALYWYRQSLGQGLEFLIYFQGNSAPDKSGLPSDRFSAERTGGSVSTLTIQRTQQEDSAVYLCASSKDRVENSPLHFGNGTRLTVT.

Only a few counts were recorded for this clonotype. J is TRBJ1-2 and V is TRBV2; 7 bases align to TRBD1. CDR1 SNHLY and CDR2 FYNNEI come from the germline V gene. This CDR3 region has 13 residues. Trimming took 8 bases from V and 4 from J; bases not matched to a gene: 7. The CDR3, as DNA: TGTGCCAGCCAGGCGGGACAGCTCTATGGCTACACCTTC. The encoded protein is CASQAGQLYGYTF.

The chain employs TRBV2 and TRBJ2-3; D gene ambiguous. From germline, CDR1 is SNHLY and CDR2 FYNNEI. There are 18 residues in the CDR3. Trimming took 4 bases from V and 2 from J, leaving 22 bases between them. Here the CDR3 DNA reads TGTGCCAGCAGTGCTAGAGATCCACAAGGCCTCAACACAGATACGCAGTATTTT. Encoded protein: CASSARDPQGLNTDTQYF.

This clonotype was seen a few times. J is TRBJ1-5 and V is TRBV4-1; 7 bases match TRBD1. CDR3 length equals 16 residues. The germline gives CDR1 MGHRA, CDR2 YSYEKL. V shed 0 bases and J 2 bases; nucleotides not matched to a gene: 4. The CDR3 DNA is TGCGCCAGCAGCCAAGAGAACAGGGGAGGCAATCAGCCCCAGCATTTT. The encoded protein is CASSQENRGGNQPQHF.

This rearrangement joins TRBV4-2 to TRBJ2-1; 10 nucleotides line up with TRBD1. Losses at the gene ends were 2 bases for V and 7 bases for J; bases not matched to a gene: 11. The CDR3 has 17 residues. CDR1 LGHNA and CDR2 YNFKEQ come from the germline V gene. CDR3 sequence (DNA): TGTGCCAGCAGCCAACCCAAGCCGGGACAGGGGTTGAATGAGCAGTTCTTC. Translation gives CASSQPKPGQGLNEQFF.

This clonotype was picked up a small number of times. The genes are TRBV6-1 and TRBJ1-2; perhaps TRBD1 as D (6 bases). V was trimmed by 1 base and J by 5 bases, leaving 17 bases between them. This CDR3 contains 16 residues. The germline gives CDR1 MNHNS, CDR2 SASEGT. CDR3 DNA sequence: TGTGCCAGCAGTGAAGAATGGGGTACAGGGAGGTATGGCTACACCTTC. It codes for CASSEEWGTGRYGYTF.

The chain carries TRBV7-2 and TRBJ2-3; TRBD2 agrees at 11 bases. This CDR3 has 18 residues. Germline CDR1 and CDR2: SGHTA and FQGNSA. Unmatched junction bases numbered 8, after V lost 1 base and J lost 2 bases. As DNA, the CDR3 is TGTGCCAGCAGCTTAGGGCTCCTAGCGGGGGGTCACACAGATACGCAGTATTTT. Amino acid sequence: CASSLGLLAGGHTDTQYF.

This clonotype has at least ten counts. The rearrangement links TRBV20-1 to TRBJ2-1; 7 bases align to TRBD2. The CDR3 consists of 14 residues. V dropped 6 bases and J dropped 6; count of bases not matched to a gene: 11. The germline V gene encodes CDR1 DFQATT and CDR2 SNEGSKA (reference sequence). CDR3 in DNA: TGCAGTGCCTTTCCTCCGGGACTATTCAATGAGCAGTTCTTC. Amino acids: CSAFPPGLFNEQFF.

The chain employs TRBV19 and TRBJ1-2; D gene unclear. V was clipped by 7 bases and J by 6 bases, with 15 bases between them. The CDR3 loop spans 13 amino acids. Germline CDR1 LNHDA, CDR2 SQIVND (reference sequence). The chain's CDR3 is CASIGPAVDGYTF. As DNA, the CDR3 is TGTGCCAGTATTGGACCGGCCGTCGATGGCTACACCTTC.

This clonotype has a handful of counts. This sequence joins TRBV24-1 and TRBJ1-6; 10 bases fit TRBD1. V was clipped by 9 bases and J by 2 bases; unmatched bases: 18. Germline CDR1 reads KGHDR; CDR2 reads SFDVKD. The CDR3 is made up of 20 amino acids. The CDR3 nucleotides are TGTGCCACCGACCTCGGGCCGGGACAGGGGAAGAAGGCCTATAATTCACCCCTCCACTTT. Amino acids: CATDLGPGQGKKAYNSPLHF.

The chain combines TRBV20-1 with TRBJ2-3; TRBD2 is a possible D gene (6 bases). Germline loops: CDR1 DFQATT, CDR2 SNEGSKA (reference sequence). The CDR3 length is 13 residues. In nucleotides, the CDR3 is TGCAGCAATACGGGGGAACGGACAGATACGCAGTATTTT. Encoded protein: CSNTGERTDTQYF.

V gene TRBV5-1 combines with J gene TRBJ2-2; D possibly corresponds to TRBD1 (6 bases). The CDR3 runs 14 residues. V was clipped by 4 bases and J by 1 base, with 8 bases between them. Looked up from germline, CDR1 is SGHRS and CDR2 is YFSETQ. The CDR3 is CASSETGNTGELFF. In DNA form, the CDR3 reads TGCGCCAGCAGCGAGACAGGGAACACCGGGGAGCTGTTTTTT.